This T cell receptor (beta chain) was documented in a study of T-cell memory formation after mild COVID-19. TCRdb analysed the 5' RACE reads with MiXCR anew, one entry per CDR3 protein. The sample records 100,000 to 130,000 distinct CDR3 sequences, around 15% being singletons. Trimming took 5 bases from V and 7 from J, leaving 17 bases between them. The CDR3 covers 15 residues. Germline V gives CDR1 SGHVS, CDR2 FNYEAQ. The TCR comes from a man younger than 35 who had mild COVID-19 (a few samples of this study predate the infection). Cell type and time point are not known. The chain uses TRBV7-6 and TRBJ2-2, with D perhaps matching TRBD1 (5 bases). The specimen sequenced was PBMCs or a T cell subset sorted from them (not recorded which). In DNA, the CDR3 is TGTGCCAGCAGCCTGCAGGGCAGGGCTGTCGGGGAGCTGTTTTTT. It translates to CASSLQGRAVGELFF.